This TCR beta chain is from a study of control samples from healthy donors and cancer patients. The CDR3 runs to 15 residues. Germline V gene lookup returns CDR1 SGHNT and CDR2 YENEEA. Unmatched junction bases numbered 6, after V lost 4 bases and J lost 2 bases. The data were produced by immunoSEQ multiplex PCR, yet TCRdb's version contains in-frame clones alone and is incomplete. The sample contains approximately 97,000 clones, 70% to 90% of which appear only once. The chain carries TRBV11-3 and TRBJ2-7, with 9 bases fitting TRBD1. The TCR originated in a man aged 25-45 years in good health. Sequences were obtained from blood. The CDR3 nucleotides are TGTGCCAGCAGCTCCGGGACAGGGCTTCCCTACGAGCAGTACTTC. Translation gives CASSSGTGLPYEQYF.